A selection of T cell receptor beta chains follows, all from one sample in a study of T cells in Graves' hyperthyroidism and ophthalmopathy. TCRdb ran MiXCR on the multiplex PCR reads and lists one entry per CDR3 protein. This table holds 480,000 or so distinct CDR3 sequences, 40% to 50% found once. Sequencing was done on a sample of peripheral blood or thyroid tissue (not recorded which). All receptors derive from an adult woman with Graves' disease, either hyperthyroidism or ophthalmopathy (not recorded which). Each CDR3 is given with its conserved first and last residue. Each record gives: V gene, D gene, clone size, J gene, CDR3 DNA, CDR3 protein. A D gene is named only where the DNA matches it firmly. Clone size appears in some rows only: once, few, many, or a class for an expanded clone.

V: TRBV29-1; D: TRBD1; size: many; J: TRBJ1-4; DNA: TGCAGCGCCTCCGGGACAGGAACTGAAAAACTGTTTTTT; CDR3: CSASGTGTEKLFF
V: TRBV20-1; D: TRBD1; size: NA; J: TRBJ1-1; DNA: TGCAGTGCTTTTGGACAGGGGCGCGCTTTCTTT; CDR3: CSAFGQGRAFF
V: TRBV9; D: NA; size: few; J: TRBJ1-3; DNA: TGTGCCAGCAGCGGGACAGCAGGATCTGGAAACACCATATATTTT; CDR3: CASSGTAGSGNTIYF
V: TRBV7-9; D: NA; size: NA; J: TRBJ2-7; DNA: TGTGCCAGCAGCTTAGGTCGCCAGACACGATACGAGCAGTACTTC; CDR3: CASSLGRQTRYEQYF
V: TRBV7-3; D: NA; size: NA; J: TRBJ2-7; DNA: TGTGCCAGCAGCGCTCCCTCCTACGAGCAGTACTTC; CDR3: CASSAPSYEQYF
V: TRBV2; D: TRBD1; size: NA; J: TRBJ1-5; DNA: TGTGCCAGCAGACGGGACAGGGGGCAGAATCAGCCCCAGCATTTT; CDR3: CASRRDRGQNQPQHF
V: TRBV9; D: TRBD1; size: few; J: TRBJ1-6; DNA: TGTGCCAGCAGCCCCGAGACAGGGGTTAATTCACCCCTCCACTTT; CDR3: CASSPETGVNSPLHF
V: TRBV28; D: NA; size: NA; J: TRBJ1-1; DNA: TGTGCCACCAGCAAGCGGACAGTTGAAGCTTTCTTT; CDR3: CATSKRTVEAFF
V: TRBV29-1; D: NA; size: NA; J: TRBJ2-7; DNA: TGCAGCGTTGAAGGGGGAACAGAAACCTACGAGCAGTACTTC; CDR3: CSVEGGTETYEQYF
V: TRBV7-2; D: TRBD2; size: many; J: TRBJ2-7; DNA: TGTGCCAGCAGCGGGAGGGCCCCCTTACCTTACGAGCAGTACTTC; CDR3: CASSGRAPLPYEQYF
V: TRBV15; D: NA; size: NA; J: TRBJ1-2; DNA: TGTGCCACCAGCATGGAGGGCTATGGCTACACCTTC; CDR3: CATSMEGYGYTF
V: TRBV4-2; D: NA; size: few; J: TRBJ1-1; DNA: TGTGCCAGCAGCCTTTCGATGGGACTTCTTAACACTGAAGCTTTCTTT; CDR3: CASSLSMGLLNTEAFF
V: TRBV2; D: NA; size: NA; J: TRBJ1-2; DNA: TGTGCCAGCAAAGGGATCGAAGGCTACACCTTC; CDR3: CASKGIEGYTF
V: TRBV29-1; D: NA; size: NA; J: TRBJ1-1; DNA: TGCAGCGAACGGCGGGGGGAGGGGCTGAACACTGAAGCTTTCTTT; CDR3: CSERRGEGLNTEAFF
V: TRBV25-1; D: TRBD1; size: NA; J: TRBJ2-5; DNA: TGTGCCAGCAGCGGTATTCGGCTGGACGACAGGGTCCAAGGGACCCAGTACTTC; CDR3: CASSGIRLDDRVQGTQYF
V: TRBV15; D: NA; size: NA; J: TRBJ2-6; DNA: TGTGCCACCAGCAGGGAAGACAGAGGTGGGGCCAACGTCCTGACTTTC; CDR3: CATSREDRGGANVLTF
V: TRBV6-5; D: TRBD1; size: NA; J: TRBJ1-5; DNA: TGTGCCAGCGGCCTCACAGGGGTTCAGCCCCAGCATTTT; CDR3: CASGLTGVQPQHF
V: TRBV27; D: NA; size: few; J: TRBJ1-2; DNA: TGTGCCAGCAGTCCCCGCGAAGGGTTCTATGGCTACACCTTC; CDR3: CASSPREGFYGYTF
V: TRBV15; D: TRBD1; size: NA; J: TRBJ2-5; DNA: TGTGCCACCAGCTGGGACAGGGAGGGGGAGACCCAGTACTTC; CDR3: CATSWDREGETQYF
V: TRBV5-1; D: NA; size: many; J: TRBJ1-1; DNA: TGCGCCAGCAGCTTGGGAGGGGCCCCTGAAGCTTTCTTT; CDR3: CASSLGGAPEAFF
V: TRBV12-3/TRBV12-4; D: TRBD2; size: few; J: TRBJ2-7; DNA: TGTGCCAGCCAGGACCGGACTAGCGGATGGTACGAGCAGTACTTC; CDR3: CASQDRTSGWYEQYF
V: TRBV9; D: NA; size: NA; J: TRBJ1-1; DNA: TGTGCCAGCAGGCCCGGGGACCGAGGCACTGAAGCTTTCTTT; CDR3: CASRPGDRGTEAFF
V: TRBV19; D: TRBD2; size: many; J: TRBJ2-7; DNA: TGTGCCAGTAGATCCCCCGGGGGGGCCTACGAGCAGTACTTC; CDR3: CASRSPGGAYEQYF
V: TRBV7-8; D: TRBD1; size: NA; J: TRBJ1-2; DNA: TGTGCCAGCAGCTTAGGTCCATTGGGACAGGGGGCTCTAGATGGCTACACCTTC; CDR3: CASSLGPLGQGALDGYTF
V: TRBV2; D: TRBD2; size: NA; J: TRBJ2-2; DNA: TGTGCCAGCTTGTCAGGACTAGCGTATGGCGGGGAGCTGTTTTTT; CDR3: CASLSGLAYGGELFF
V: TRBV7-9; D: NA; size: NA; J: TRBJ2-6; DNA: TGTGCCAGCAGCTTAGCGGGCAGCGCCCCTGGGGCCAACGTCCTGACTTTC; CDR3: CASSLAGSAPGANVLTF
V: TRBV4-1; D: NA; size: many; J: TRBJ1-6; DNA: TGCGCCAGCAGCCAAGCCGCGGCCCGAGTCTCGTTAGCCCTCCACTTT; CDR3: CASSQAAARVSLALHF
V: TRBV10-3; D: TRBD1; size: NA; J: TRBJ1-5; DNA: TGTGCCATCAGTAAACAGGGGGCGAATACCAATCAGCCCCAGCATTTT; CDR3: CAISKQGANTNQPQHF
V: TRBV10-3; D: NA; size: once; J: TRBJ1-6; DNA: TGTGCCATCAGTGCGAGGCGGTTCGTTGGATCTTCACCCCTCCACTTT; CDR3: CAISARRFVGSSPLHF
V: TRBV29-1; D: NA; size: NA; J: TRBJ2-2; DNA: TGCAGCGTTTGGTGGGGAGGAACCGGGGAGCTGTTTTTT; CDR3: CSVWWGGTGELFF
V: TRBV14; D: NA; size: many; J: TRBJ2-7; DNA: TGTGCCAGCAGTCTTTGGGGGGAGCAGTACTTC; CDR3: CASSLWGEQYF
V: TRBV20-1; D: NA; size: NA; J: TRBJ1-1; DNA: TGCAGTGCTCTTCCAGAGGCTGAAGCTTTCTTT; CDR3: CSALPEAEAFF
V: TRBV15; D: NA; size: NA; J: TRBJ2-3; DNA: TGTGCCACCAGCAGAGAGACCTACCGGGGGTCAGATACGCAGTATTTT; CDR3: CATSRETYRGSDTQYF
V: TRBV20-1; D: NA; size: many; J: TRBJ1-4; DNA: TGCAGTGCTAGAGAGACACTGAATGAAAAACTGTTTTTT; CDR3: CSARETLNEKLFF
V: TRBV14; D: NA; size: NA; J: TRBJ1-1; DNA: TGTGCCAGCAGTCGCGAACGGGCCACTGAAGCTTTCTTT; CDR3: CASSRERATEAFF
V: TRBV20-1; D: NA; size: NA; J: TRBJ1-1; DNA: TGCAGTGCTTCAAGGCAGGCTGAAGCTTTCTTT; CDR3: CSASRQAEAFF
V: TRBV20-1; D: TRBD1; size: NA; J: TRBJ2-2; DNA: TGCAGTGCCTGGACAGGGGCCCACACCGGGGAGCTGTTTTTT; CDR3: CSAWTGAHTGELFF
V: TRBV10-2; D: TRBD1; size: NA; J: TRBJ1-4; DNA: TGCGCCAGCAGTGACTCACAGGGGGGGAATGAAAAACTGTTTTTT; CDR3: CASSDSQGGNEKLFF
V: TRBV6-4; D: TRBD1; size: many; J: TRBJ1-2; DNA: TGTGCCAGCAGTGGACAGGGATTTGGCTACACCTTC; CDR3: CASSGQGFGYTF
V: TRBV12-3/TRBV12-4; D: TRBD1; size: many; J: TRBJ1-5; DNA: TGTGCCAGCAGTCAAAGACAGGGGTTGGTCTCCCAGCATTTT; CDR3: CASSQRQGLVSQHF
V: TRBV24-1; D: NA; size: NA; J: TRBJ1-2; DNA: TGTGCCACCTCTCTTGGAAACTATGGCTACACCTTC; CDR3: CATSLGNYGYTF
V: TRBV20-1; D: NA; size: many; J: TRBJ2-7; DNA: TGCAGTGCTAGAGATCCCTCAGGGGAGAGGTACGAGCAGTACTTC; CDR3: CSARDPSGERYEQYF
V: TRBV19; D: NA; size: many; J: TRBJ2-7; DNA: TGTGCCAGTAGTATTGGCCAGGACTACGAGCAGTACTTC; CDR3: CASSIGQDYEQYF
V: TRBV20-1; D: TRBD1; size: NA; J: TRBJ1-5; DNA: TGCAGTGCTAGGGTTTTATTAAAGGGAGGGGGCGAACAGCCCCAGCATTTT; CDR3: CSARVLLKGGGEQPQHF
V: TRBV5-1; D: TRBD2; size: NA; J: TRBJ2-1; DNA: TGCGCCAGCAGCTTCGCGGGGGCCTACAATGAGCAGTTCTTC; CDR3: CASSFAGAYNEQFF
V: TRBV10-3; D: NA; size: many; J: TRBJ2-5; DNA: TGTGCCATCAAACAAGGGGCAGAGCAAGAGACCCAGTACTTC; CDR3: CAIKQGAEQETQYF
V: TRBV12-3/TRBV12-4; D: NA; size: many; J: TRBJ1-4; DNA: TGTGCCACCAATGGGGATAATGAAAAACTGTTTTTT; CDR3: CATNGDNEKLFF
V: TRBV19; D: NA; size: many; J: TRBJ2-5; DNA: TGTGCCAGTAGTACCTCCTACCCCGAGACCCAGTACTTC; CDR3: CASSTSYPETQYF
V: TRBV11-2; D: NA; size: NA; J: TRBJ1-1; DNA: TGCAGCACCACAGTGAACACTGAAGCTTTCTTT; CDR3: CSTTVNTEAFF
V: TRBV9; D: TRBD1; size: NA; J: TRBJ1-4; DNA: TGTGCCAGCAGCACAAAGACAGGGTTAGACGAAAAACTGTTTTTT; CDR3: CASSTKTGLDEKLFF
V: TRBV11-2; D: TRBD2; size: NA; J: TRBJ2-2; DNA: TGTGCCAGCAGCTTGGTGGCTAGCGGGAGTCCCGGGGAGCTGTTTTTT; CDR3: CASSLVASGSPGELFF
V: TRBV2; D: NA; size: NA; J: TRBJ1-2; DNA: TGTGCCAGCAGTTACGACATATGGTCCTACACCTTC; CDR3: CASSYDIWSYTF